These 14 T cell receptor beta chains came from one sample sequenced in a study of beta chain features in type 1 diabetes (dated by TCRdb to 2016 to 2019). Library preparation employed the immunoSEQ multiplex PCR assay. The High Capacity cDNA Reverse Transcription Kit was used to reverse transcribe all of the isolated RNA, meaning that expressed TCRB transcripts were what got sequenced. What TCRdb holds here is the immuneACCESS table cut down to in-frame rearrangements. Part of the clones is not present; checked against another copy, under half of the missing clones reflect an unresolved V gene, and the others are unexplained. Across this sample there are 600,000 or so clones, with 12% seen only once. The ten largest clones capture about 0.11% of the sample. Study-level results and caveats: Type 1 diabetes patients showed a moderate but significant shortening of TCRB CDR3 length in all four CD4+ subsets.

The antigens these receptors bind are not known. Sequenced material: naive CD4+ T cells from blood. What this sample's cell subset or site label stands for: true naive CD4+ T cells. These receptors were obtained from a man aged 25-40 years with type 1 diabetes.

The chain carries TRBV30 and TRBJ1-3; no clear D gene. The V gene's germline CDR1 is GTSNPN and CDR2 SVGIG (reference sequence). CDR3 size: 13 residues. In nucleotides, the CDR3 is TGTGGGAGGAACTCTAACTCTGGAAACACCATATATTTT. Translating gives CGRNSNSGNTIYF.

A few counts support this clone. V gene TRBV5-1 combines with J gene TRBJ1-6, with D unclear. The CDR3 runs to 14 residues. The V gene lost 0 bases and the J gene lost 7 bases, with 8 bases spanning the gap. Per germline, CDR1 SGHRS and CDR2 YFSETQ. CDR3 sequence (DNA): TGCGCCAGCAGCTTGGAGTACTCCAATTCACCCCTCCACTTT. It yields the protein CASSLEYSNSPLHF.

This rearrangement joins TRBV29-1 to TRBJ2-7; either TRBD1 or TRBD2 may supply D (5 bases each). From germline, CDR1 is SQVTM and CDR2 ANQGSEA. CDR3 size: 14 residues. Trimming shortened V by 7 bases and J by 0 bases, and 16 bases separated the two germline ends. CDR3 bases: TGCAGCGCTGGGGACCGAGGAAGCTCCTACGAGCAGTACTTC. It is translated as CSAGDRGSSYEQYF.

The chain employs TRBV5-4 and TRBJ2-4; no reliable D call. The CDR3 is 15 residues long. V was shortened by 2 bases and J by 5 bases, with 14 bases between the two germline ends. Germline-derived CDR1 and CDR2 are SGHNT and YYREEE (reference sequence). For the CDR3, the DNA is TGTGCCAGCAGCTTTCCATACGGCATCCAAAACATTCAGTACTTC. It is translated as CASSFPYGIQNIQYF. Complete variable domain (other parts from reference TRBV5-4 and TRBJ2-4): ETGVTQSPTHLIKTRGQQVTLRCSSQSGHNTVSWYQQALGQGPQFIFQYYREEENGRGNFPPRFSGLQFPNYSSELNVNALELDDSALYLCASSFPYGIQNIQYFGAGTRLSVL.

This chain uses TRBV7-2 with TRBJ2-3, with 8 bases fitting TRBD1. The CDR3 loop spans 15 amino acids. Germline V gene sequence: CDR1 SGHTA, CDR2 FQGNSA. Unmatched junction bases numbered 1, after V lost 1 base and J lost 1 base. This CDR3 is CASSLVGQGTDTQYF. In nucleotides, the CDR3 is TGTGCCAGCAGCTTAGTGGGACAGGGCACAGATACGCAGTATTTT.

The rearrangement uses TRBV7-3 and TRBJ1-4, with unresolved D. This CDR3 contains 15 residues. The ends were cut back, 1 base at V and 8 bases at J, with 14 bases in the middle. Germline V gene data show CDR1 as SGHTA and CDR2 as FQGTGA. The CDR3: CASSLNGSPGEKLFF. Here the CDR3 DNA reads TGTGCCAGCAGCTTAAACGGGAGCCCCGGAGAAAAACTGTTTTTT.

The gene calls are TRBV13 and TRBJ2-5; 9 bases line up with TRBD1. CDR1 and CDR2 (germline): PRHDT, FYEKMQ (reference sequence). Germline trimming cut 5 bases from V and 6 bases from J; bases unmatched to any gene: 4. There are 13 residues in the CDR3. The CDR3 nucleotides read TGTGCCAGCAGCACAGGGGGCGGAAAGACCCAGTACTTC. Translation gives CASSTGGGKTQYF. The whole variable domain, filled in from reference TRBV13 and TRBJ2-5, reads AAGVIQSPRHLIKEKRETATLKCYPIPRHDTVYWYQQGPGQDPQFLISFYEKMQSDKGSIPDRFSAQQFSDYHSELNMSSLELGDSALYFCASSTGGGKTQYFGPGTRLLVL.

The V gene is TRBV9, the J gene TRBJ2-1; D is ambiguous. The CDR3 length is 14 residues. Germline CDR1 reads SGDLS; CDR2 reads YYNGEE. The V and J ends lost 4 bases and 5 bases respectively, with 13 bases between them. This CDR3 is CASSLGQSNNEQFF. The CDR3 DNA reads TGTGCCAGCAGCCTCGGGCAGAGTAACAATGAGCAGTTCTTC.

This clone showed up just a few times. This chain links TRBV29-1 with TRBJ2-7; tentative D call: TRBD2 (5 bases). Germline V gives CDR1 SQVTM, CDR2 ANQGSEA. The CDR3 contains 12 residues. V lost 6 bases and J 3 bases, leaving 12 bases between the germline ends. In DNA, the CDR3 is TGCAGCGTGCGAGAGGGTAACTACGAGCAGTACTTC. Its translation is CSVREGNYEQYF.

The V call is TRBV5-1, the J call TRBJ2-1; 11 nucleotides align to TRBD2. The J segment lost 7 bases and the V segment lost 3 bases, leaving 3 bases of the junction unmatched. This CDR3 is built from 14 residues. CDR1 is SGHRS and CDR2 is YFSETQ in the germline V gene. The CDR3 DNA reads TGCGCCAGCAGCTCGACTAGCGGGGTGAATGAGCAGTTCTTC. Its translation is CASSSTSGVNEQFF.

This clone has just a few counts. The genes are TRBV7-2 and TRBJ1-3; 7 positions match TRBD1. V lost 6 bases, J lost 0 bases, and 8 bases stayed unmatched. Germline V gives CDR1 SGHTA, CDR2 FQGNSA. This CDR3 comprises 16 residues. In DNA, the CDR3 is TGTGCCAGCAGTCCTACTCGGGACAGCTCTGGAAACACCATATATTTT. Translating it yields CASSPTRDSSGNTIYF. Using reference TRBV7-2 and TRBJ1-3 for the parts outside the CDR3, the full variable domain is GAGVSQSPSNKVTEKGKDVELRCDPISGHTALYWYRQSLGQGLEFLIYFQGNSAPDKSGLPSDRFSAERTGGSVSTLTIQRTQQEDSAVYLCASSPTRDSSGNTIYFGEGSWLTVV.

The rearrangement uses TRBV7-2 and TRBJ1-1, with D hard to call. Between the trimmed V and J ends, which lost 2 bases and 8 bases, there was a span of 9 bases. This CDR3 is 12 amino acids long. The germline CDR1 and CDR2 sequences are SGHTA and FQGNSA. CDR3 amino acids: CASSLSRAEAFF. CDR3 bases: TGTGCCAGCAGCTTATCCCGGGCGGAAGCTTTCTTT.

The V call is TRBV19, the J call TRBJ2-2, with D perhaps given as TRBD1 or TRBD2 (5 bases each). CDR1 and CDR2 from the germline V gene are LNHDA and SQIVND (reference sequence). V was pared by 7 bases and J by 5 bases, with 17 bases between. This CDR3 comprises 15 residues. CDR3 amino acids: CASTPGPPGTGELFF. In nucleotides, the CDR3 is TGTGCCAGTACCCCGGGGCCACCGGGGACCGGGGAGCTGTTTTTT. Looking up the rest from reference TRBV19 and TRBJ2-2 gives the full variable domain: DGGITQSPKYLFRKEGQNVTLSCEQNLNHDAMYWYRQDPGQGLRLIYYSQIVNDFQKGDIAEGYSVSREKKESFPLTVTSAQKNPTAFYLCASTPGPPGTGELFFGEGSRLTVL.

Details on this clone: Distinct nucleotide sequences in the sample also encode this CDR3. V and J are TRBV5-1 and TRBJ2-3, with D maybe TRBD1 (5 bases). The CDR3 spans 14 residues. Looked up from germline, CDR1 is SGHRS and CDR2 is YFSETQ. V lost 0 bases and J lost 2, with 7 bases in between. The CDR3 loop is CASSLGQNTDTQYF. CDR3 sequence (DNA): TGCGCCAGCAGCTTGGGACAGAACACAGATACGCAGTATTTT.